A single T cell receptor (beta chain) is shown here with its context. The antigen remains undetermined. Preparation of the TCRbeta library involved a method that used unique molecular identifiers. TCRdb ran MiXCR on the PCR reads and lists one entry per CDR3 protein. The top ten hold around 38% of the sample, which has 300,000 to 400,000 distinct CDR3 sequences, 15% to 20% seen once. V lost 4 bases to trimming and J lost 4 bases; unmatched junction nucleotides: 2. Germline V lookup: CDR1 LGHNA, CDR2 YSLEER. This CDR3 contains 15 residues. This record comes from a study of T-cell reconstitution after alpha-beta-depleted transplantation in children. Study-level results: At the one-year point after transplant, T-cell counts and TCRbeta diversity were found to come mostly from T cells that had been newly produced. After transplant, at about two months, alpha-beta T cells were reportedly derived from several hundred expanded graft clones.

The J gene is TRBJ1-3, the V gene TRBV4-3; TRBD1 matches 12 bases. The sequence derives from a male patient aged 2-9 years who had a stem cell transplant for acute lymphoblastic leukemia, so the T cells may come from the graft donor. The sequenced sample was PBMCs, mostly from graft donor cells, obtained 360 days after TCRalphabeta/CD19-depleted stem cell transplant. This CDR3 is CASSLGTGGGNTIYF. The CDR3, as DNA: TGCGCCAGCAGCCTCGGGACAGGGGGCGGAAACACCATATATTTT.